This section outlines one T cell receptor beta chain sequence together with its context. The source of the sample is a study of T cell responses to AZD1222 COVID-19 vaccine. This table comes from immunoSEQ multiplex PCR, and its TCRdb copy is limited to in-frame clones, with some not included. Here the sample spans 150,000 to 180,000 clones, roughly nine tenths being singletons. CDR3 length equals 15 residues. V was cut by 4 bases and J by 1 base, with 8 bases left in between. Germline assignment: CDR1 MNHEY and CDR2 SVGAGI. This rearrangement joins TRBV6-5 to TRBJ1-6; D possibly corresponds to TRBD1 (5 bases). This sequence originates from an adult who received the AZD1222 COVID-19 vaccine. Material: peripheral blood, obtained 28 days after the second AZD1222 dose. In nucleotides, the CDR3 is TGTGCCAGCAGTTGGGGGGAATCCTATAATTCACCCCTCCACTTT. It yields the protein CASSWGESYNSPLHF.